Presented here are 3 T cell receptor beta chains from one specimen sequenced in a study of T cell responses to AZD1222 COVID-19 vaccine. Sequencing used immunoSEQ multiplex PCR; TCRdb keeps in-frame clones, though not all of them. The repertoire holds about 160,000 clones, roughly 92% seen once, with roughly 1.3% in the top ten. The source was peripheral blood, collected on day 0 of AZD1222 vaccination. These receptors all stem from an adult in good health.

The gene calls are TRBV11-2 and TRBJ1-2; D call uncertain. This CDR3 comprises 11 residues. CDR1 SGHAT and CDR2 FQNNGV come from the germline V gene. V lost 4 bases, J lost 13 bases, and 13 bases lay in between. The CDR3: CASSSFGVITF. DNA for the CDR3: TGTGCCAGCAGCTCTTTCGGGGTGATCACCTTC.

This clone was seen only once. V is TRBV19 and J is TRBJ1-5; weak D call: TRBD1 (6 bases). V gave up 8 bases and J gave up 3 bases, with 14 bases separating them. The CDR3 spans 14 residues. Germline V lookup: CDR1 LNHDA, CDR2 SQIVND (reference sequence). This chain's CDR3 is CASWDMNTNQPQHF. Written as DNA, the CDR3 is TGTGCCAGTTGGGACATGAACACCAATCAGCCCCAGCATTTT.

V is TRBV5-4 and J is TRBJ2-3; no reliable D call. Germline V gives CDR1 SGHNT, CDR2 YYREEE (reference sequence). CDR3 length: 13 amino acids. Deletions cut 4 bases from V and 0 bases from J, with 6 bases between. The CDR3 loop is CASSRDSTDTQYF. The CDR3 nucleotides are TGTGCCAGCAGCAGGGATAGCACAGATACGCAGTATTTT. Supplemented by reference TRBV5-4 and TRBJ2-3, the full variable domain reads ETGVTQSPTHLIKTRGQQVTLRCSSQSGHNTVSWYQQALGQGPQFIFQYYREEENGRGNFPPRFSGLQFPNYSSELNVNALELDDSALYLCASSRDSTDTQYFGPGTRLTVL.